The source of this T cell receptor (beta chain) is a study of blood T cell repertoires in COVID-19. The overall study: Collection of acute and convalescent COVID-19 samples took place in the United States, Italy and Spain. T cells, B-cell-depleted T cells, or PBMCs supplied cDNA or gDNA.

V trimming: 6 bases; J trimming: 0 bases; junction bases outside the gene matches: 5. The CDR3 runs to 15 residues. The germline gives CDR1 MNHEY, CDR2 SVGAGI. In the source study's methods: From reference gene primer amplification, estimates of nucleated cell counts were derived. The method was immunoSEQ multiplex PCR; TCRdb's version includes in-frame clones alone and lacks a portion of them. V and J calls and clone size follow that table, whereas D and trimming were derived from the DNA. The sample has about 280,000 clones, 85% seen once. The sequence was obtained from a human donor in a cohort sampled during active COVID-19. Sequencing input: peripheral blood. The genes are TRBV6-5 and TRBJ2-1; TRBD1 matches at 7 bases. CDR3 amino acids: CASSQGDVSYNEQFF. In nucleotides, the CDR3 is TGTGCCAGCAGCCAGGGGGATGTCTCCTACAATGAGCAGTTCTTC.